This TCR beta chain came from a study of cytotoxic CD8 clonotypes in ibrutinib-treated CLL. About the study: Once treatment had gone on for a median of around 13 months, range 6 to 36, response samples were drawn.

Sequenced by immunoSEQ multiplex PCR; TCRdb stores in-frame clones only, minus some. Of 190,000 or so clones in the sample, over 55% were seen once. The CDR3 length is 16 residues. J lost 9 bases, V lost 1 base, and 10 bases had no gene match. Per germline, CDR1 MGHRA and CDR2 YSYEKL. Study-level results: Ibrutinib response saw clonality rise, and progression saw it return toward baseline. Sustained-remission patients were sampled at different times than progressing patients were.

As concerns this clone: Antigen unknown.

The TCR originated in a human donor with chronic lymphocytic leukemia. The chain links TRBV4-1 to TRBJ2-1; 9 nucleotides line up with TRBD2. Sequenced material: PBMCs, taken after 24 months of ibrutinib treatment. The CDR3 sequence is CASSQVAGGLRGEQFF. CDR3 sequence (DNA): TGCGCCAGCAGCCAAGTTGCGGGAGGGCTGAGAGGTGAGCAGTTCTTC.